This record looks at one T cell receptor beta chain sequence and its context. Its antigen is unknown. These data belong to a study of shared clonotypes between healthy human individuals. Clones were read by immunoSEQ multiplex PCR, and TCRdb kept only the in-frame ones, dropping some. Here the sample spans roughly 200,000 clones, over 50% being singletons. Trimming removed 5 bases from V and 2 bases from J, with 10 bases in between. This CDR3 contains 13 residues. Germline V lookup: CDR1 MNHEY, CDR2 SMNVEV (reference sequence). Findings and caveats of the study: Represented diversity (both genetic and exposure-history) was limited by the small number of donors.

The gene calls are TRBV27 and TRBJ2-7; D might be TRBD1 or TRBD2, each matching 6 bases. The specimen sequenced was memory CD4+ T cells sorted from blood. Documented subset: CD45RA-negative fraction. The TCR comes from a man younger than 45 in good health. CDR3 sequence (DNA): TGTGCCAGCAGTAGGGGGGTGCCCTACGAGCAGTACTTC. Its protein product is CASSRGVPYEQYF.